The sequence of this T cell receptor beta chain was determined in a study of CDR3 diversity in severe acne. V shed 2 bases and J shed 5 bases, with 6 bases lying between them. The CDR3 extends over 13 amino acids. CDR1 MNHEY and CDR2 SVGAGI come from the germline V gene. MiXCR, run by TCRdb on the PCR reads, gives a single entry per CDR3 protein. The data show tens of thousands of distinct CDR3 sequences, about 53% seen once. This clonotype was detected many times. The origin of this receptor is a male donor with severe acne vulgaris. The chain uses TRBV6-5 and TRBJ2-2, with a weak D call TRBD1 (5 bases). The sample consisted of blood. CDR3 in amino acids: CASSYRGTGELFF. The CDR3 DNA is TGTGCCAGCAGTTACAGGGGAACCGGGGAGCTGTTTTTT.